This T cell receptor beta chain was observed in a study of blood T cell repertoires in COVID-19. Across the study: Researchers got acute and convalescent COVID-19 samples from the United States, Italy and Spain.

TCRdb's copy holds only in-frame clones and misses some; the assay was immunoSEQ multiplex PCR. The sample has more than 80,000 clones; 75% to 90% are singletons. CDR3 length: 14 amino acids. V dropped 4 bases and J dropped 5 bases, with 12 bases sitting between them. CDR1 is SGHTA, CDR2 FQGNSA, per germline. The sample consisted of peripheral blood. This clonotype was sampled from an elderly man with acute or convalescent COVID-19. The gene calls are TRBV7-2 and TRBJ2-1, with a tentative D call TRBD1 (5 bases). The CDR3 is CASSSTTVNNEQFF. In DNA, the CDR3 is TGTGCCAGCAGCTCAACGACAGTCAACAATGAGCAGTTCTTC.